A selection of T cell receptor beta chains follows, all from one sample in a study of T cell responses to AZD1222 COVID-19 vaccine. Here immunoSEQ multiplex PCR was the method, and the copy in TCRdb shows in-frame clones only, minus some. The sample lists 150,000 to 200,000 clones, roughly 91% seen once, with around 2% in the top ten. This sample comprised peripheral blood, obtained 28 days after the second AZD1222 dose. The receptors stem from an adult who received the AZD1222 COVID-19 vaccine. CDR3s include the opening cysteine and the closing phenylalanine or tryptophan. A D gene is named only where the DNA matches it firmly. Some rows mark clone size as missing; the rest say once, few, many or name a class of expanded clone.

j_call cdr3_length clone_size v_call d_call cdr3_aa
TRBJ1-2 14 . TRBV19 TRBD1 CASRTTGGPWGYTF
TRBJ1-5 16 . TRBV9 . CASSTRPTGDNQPQHF
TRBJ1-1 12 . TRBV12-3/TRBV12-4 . CASSLSDRGAFF
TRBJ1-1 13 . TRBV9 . CASSVDGGTEAFF
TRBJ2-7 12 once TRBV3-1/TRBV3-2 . CASSQVTYEQYF
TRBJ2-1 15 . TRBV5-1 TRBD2 CASSPGLAGDNEQFF
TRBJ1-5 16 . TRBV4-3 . CASSQEYVWSNQPQHF
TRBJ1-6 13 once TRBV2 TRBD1 CARRQGSNSPLHF
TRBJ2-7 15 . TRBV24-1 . CATSDFVPSAYEQYF
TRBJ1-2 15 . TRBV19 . CASSIVATVPGGYTF
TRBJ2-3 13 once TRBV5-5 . CASSLVRSDTQYF
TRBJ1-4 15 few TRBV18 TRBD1 CASSPSGTGDEKLFF
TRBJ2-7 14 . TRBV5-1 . CASSTGQGTYEQYF
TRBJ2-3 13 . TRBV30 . CAWRPRGPDTQYF
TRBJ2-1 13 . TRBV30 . CAWSVGGRNEQFF
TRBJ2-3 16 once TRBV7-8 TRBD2 CASSLTLAGHTDTQYF
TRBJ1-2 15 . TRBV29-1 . CSVHGRRPFNYGYTF
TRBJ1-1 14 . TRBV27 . CASSFLARNTEAFF
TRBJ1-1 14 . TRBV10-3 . CAINTGRRNTEAFF
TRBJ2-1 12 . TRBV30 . CAWSVNYNEQFF
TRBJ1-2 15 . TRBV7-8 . CASSLARQPNYGYTF
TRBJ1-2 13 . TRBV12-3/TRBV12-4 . CASSLNSNYGYTF
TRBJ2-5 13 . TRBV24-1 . CATSESGRETQYF
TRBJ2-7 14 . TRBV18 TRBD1 CASSTTTGSYEQYF
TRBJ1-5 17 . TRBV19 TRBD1 CASSIMTGGRHNQPQHF
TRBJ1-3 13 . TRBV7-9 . CASSFDAGNTIYF
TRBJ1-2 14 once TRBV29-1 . CSVEPGPANYGYTF
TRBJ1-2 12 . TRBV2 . CARSSENYGYTF
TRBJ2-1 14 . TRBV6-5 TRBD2 CATGGTSVGGEQFF
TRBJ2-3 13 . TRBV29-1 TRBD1 CSARDRYTDTQYF
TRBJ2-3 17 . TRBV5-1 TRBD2 CASSLRLAGAYTDTQYF
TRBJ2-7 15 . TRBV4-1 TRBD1 CASSHRQGAKNEQYF
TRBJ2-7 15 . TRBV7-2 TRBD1 CASSSLGTGPYEQYF
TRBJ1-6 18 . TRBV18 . CASSPMGGSSSYNSPLHF
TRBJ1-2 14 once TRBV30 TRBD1 CAWSDAGGYYGYTF
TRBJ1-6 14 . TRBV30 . CAWSVPAVGSPLHF
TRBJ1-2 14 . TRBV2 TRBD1 CASSGTGGTYGYTF
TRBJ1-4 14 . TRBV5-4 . CASSLKGVEEKLFF
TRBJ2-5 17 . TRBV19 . CASSTHRRGTTGETQYF
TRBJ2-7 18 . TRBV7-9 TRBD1 CASSLGAFRDSVAYEQYF
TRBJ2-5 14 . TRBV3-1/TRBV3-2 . CASSQDGSRETQYF
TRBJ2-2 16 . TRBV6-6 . CASIWTTGHNTGELFF
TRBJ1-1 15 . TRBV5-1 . CASSLVAGRNTEAFF
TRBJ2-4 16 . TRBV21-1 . CASRGPGGLAKNIQYF
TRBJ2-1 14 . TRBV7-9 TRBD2 CASSLGLAGNEQFF
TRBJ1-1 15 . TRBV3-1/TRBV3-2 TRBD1 CASSRPGQGVTEAFF
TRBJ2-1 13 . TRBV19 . CASTLGTLQEQFF
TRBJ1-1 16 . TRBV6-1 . CASSVAPLTMNTEAFF
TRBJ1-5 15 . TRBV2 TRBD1 CASSGGTGGSQPQHF
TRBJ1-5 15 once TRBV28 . CASSQPRIRNQPQHF
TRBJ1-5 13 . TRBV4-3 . CASSQDSNQPQHF
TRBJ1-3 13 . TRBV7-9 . CASSSSSGNTIYF
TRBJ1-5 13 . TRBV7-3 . CASSLSSNQPQHF
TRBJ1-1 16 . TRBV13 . CASSLERLTVNTEAFF
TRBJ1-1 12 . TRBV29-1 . CSAEPEAVGAFF
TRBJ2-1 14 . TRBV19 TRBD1 CASSPGTEVNEQFF
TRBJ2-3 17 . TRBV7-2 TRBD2 CASSSGLAGAYTDTQYF
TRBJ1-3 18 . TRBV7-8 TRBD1 CASSLLYQQGSEGNTIYF
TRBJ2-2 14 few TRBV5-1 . CASRPSVGTGELFF